This TCR beta chain comes out of a study of T cell responses to AZD1222 COVID-19 vaccine. Study-level information: Second-dose intervals of approximately 4 or approximately 12 weeks were pooled. Study-level results: The span of vaccine-associated CD4 TCRs extended across spike, with dominance at 160-218 and 743-854. Clonal diversity may have been underestimated, and the donors were mostly white British, with more females than males.

The ends were cut back, 2 bases at V and 4 bases at J, with 15 bases in the middle. This CDR3 is 15 amino acids long. Germline CDR1 and CDR2: SGHNT and YYREEE (reference sequence). Repertoires were generated with immunoSEQ multiplex PCR, while TCRdb's copy carries only in-frame clones and drops some. The table has about 150,000 clones, 85% to 95% seen once. This clone was recorded once. Antigen: not known. The chain is built from TRBV5-4 and TRBJ1-1; D is undetermined. The specimen comprised peripheral blood, sampled on day 0 of AZD1222 vaccination. The sequence came from an adult in good health. CDR3 amino acids: CASSFPLAGGTEAFF. The CDR3, as DNA: TGTGCCAGCAGCTTCCCCCTCGCAGGAGGCACTGAAGCTTTCTTT.